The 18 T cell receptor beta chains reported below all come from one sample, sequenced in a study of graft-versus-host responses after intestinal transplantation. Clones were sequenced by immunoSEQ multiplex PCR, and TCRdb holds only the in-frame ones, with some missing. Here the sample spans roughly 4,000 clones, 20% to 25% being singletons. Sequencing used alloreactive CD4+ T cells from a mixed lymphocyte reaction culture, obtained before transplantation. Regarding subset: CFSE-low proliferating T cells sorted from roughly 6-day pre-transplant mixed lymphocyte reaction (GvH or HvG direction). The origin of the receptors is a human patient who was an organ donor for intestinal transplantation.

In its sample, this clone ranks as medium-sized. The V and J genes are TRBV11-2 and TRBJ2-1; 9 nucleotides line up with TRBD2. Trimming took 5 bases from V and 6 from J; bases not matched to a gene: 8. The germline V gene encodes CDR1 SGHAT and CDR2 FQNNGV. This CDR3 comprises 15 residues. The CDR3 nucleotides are TGTGCCAGCAGCCTTCGGCTAGCGGGATTCAATGAGCAGTTCTTC. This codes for CASSLRLAGFNEQFF.

The CDR3 sequence is CASSYYARVGVASPSAFF. The DNA of the CDR3 is TGTGCCAGCAGCTATTATGCCAGGGTAGGGGTGGCGAGCCCGTCAGCTTTCTTT. V is TRBV11-2 and J is TRBJ1-1, with a possible D match to TRBD1 (5 bases). The length of the CDR3 is 18 residues. V lost 4 bases to trimming and J lost 10 bases, with 31 bases between them. The V gene's germline CDR1 is SGHAT and CDR2 FQNNGV.

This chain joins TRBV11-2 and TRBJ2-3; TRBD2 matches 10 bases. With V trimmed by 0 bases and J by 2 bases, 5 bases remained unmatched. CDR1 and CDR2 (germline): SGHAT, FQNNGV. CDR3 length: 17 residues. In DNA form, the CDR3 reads TGTGCCAGCAGCTTAGATCCGGGACTAGCGTTCACAGATACGCAGTATTTT. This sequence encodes CASSLDPGLAFTDTQYF.

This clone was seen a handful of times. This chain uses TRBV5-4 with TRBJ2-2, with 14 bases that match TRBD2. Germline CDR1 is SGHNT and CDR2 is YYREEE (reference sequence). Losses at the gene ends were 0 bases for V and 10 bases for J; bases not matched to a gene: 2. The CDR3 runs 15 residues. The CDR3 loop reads CASSLGGLAGVELFF. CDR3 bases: TGTGCCAGCAGCTTGGGGGGACTAGCGGGGGTGGAGCTGTTTTTT.

CDR3 sequence: CASSLGRQGSQPQHF. CDR3 coding DNA: TGTGCCAGCAGCTTAGGCCGACAGGGCAGTCAGCCCCAGCATTTT. The J gene is TRBJ1-5, the V gene TRBV7-2; 7 bases are shared with TRBD1. V dropped 1 base and J dropped 6; count of bases not matched to a gene: 6. Per the germline V gene, CDR1 is SGHTA and CDR2 is FQGNSA. The CDR3 is 15 amino acids. The entire variable domain, with the rest obtained from reference TRBV7-2 and TRBJ1-5, is as follows: GAGVSQSPSNKVTEKGKDVELRCDPISGHTALYWYRQSLGQGLEFLIYFQGNSAPDKSGLPSDRFSAERTGGSVSTLTIQRTQQEDSAVYLCASSLGRQGSQPQHFGDGTRLSIL.

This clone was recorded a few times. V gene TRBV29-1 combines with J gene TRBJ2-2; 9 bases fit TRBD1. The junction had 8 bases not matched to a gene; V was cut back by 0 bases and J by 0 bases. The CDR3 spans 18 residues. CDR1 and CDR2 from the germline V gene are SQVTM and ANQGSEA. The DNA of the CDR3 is TGCAGCGTTGAAGAGCCCGGGACAGGGTTGGCGAACACCGGGGAGCTGTTTTTT. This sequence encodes CSVEEPGTGLANTGELFF.

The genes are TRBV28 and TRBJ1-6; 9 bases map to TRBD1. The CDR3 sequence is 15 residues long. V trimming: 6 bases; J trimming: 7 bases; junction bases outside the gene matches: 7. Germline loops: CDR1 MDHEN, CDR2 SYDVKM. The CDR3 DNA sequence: TGTGCCAGCAGCTCTAGGACAGGGGCGAATTCACCCCTCCACTTT. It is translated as CASSSRTGANSPLHF.

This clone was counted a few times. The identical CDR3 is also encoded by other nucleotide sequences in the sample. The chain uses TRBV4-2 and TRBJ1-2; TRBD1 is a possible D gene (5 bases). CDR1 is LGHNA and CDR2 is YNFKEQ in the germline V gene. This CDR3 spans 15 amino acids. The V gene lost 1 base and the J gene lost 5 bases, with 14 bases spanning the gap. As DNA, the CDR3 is TGTGCCAGCAGCCAAGTAGGGCAGGGTGGTTATGGCTACACCTTC. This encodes CASSQVGQGGYGYTF.

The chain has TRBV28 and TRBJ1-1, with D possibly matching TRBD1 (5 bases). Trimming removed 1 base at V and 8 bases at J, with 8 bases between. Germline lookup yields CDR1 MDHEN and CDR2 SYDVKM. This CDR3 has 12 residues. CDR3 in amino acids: CASSLSHREAFF. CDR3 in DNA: TGTGCCAGCAGTTTATCTCACAGGGAAGCTTTCTTT.

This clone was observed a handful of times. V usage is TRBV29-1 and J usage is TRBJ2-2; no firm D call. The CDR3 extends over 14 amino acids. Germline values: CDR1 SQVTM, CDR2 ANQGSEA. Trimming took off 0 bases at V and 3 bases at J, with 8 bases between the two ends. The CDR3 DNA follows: TGCAGCGTTGAAGATTTCTCCCACACCGGGGAGCTGTTTTTT. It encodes CSVEDFSHTGELFF.

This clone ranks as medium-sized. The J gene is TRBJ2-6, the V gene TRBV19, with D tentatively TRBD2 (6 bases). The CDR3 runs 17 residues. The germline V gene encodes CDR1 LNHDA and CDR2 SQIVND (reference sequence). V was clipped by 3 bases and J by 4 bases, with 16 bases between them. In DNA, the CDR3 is TGTGCCAGTAGTATTCAGAGCGGGTCGTTCGGGGCCAACGTCCTGACTTTC. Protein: CASSIQSGSFGANVLTF.

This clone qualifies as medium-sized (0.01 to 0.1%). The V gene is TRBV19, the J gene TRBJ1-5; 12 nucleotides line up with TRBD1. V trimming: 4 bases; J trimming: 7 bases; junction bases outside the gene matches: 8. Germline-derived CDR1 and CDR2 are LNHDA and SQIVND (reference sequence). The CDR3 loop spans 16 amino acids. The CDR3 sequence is CASSTWGQGAGQPQHF. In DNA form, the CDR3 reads TGTGCCAGTAGTACCTGGGGACAGGGGGCCGGACAGCCCCAGCATTTT.

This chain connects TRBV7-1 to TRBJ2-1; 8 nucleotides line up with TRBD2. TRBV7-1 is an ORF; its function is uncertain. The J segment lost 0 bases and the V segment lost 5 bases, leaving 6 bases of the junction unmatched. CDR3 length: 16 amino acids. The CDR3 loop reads CASSPGSGNSYNEQFF. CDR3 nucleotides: TGTGCCAGCAGCCCTGGTAGCGGGAACTCCTACAATGAGCAGTTCTTC.

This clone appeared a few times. The CDR3: CSVVGLAGGEQFF. DNA of the CDR3: TGCAGCGTTGTAGGGCTAGCGGGGGGTGAGCAGTTCTTC. This chain uses TRBV29-1 with TRBJ2-1, with 11 nucleotides matching TRBD2. Germline CDR1 and CDR2: SQVTM and ANQGSEA. After removal of 4 bases from V and 9 bases from J, the junction contained 5 bases not matched to a gene. The CDR3 loop spans 13 amino acids.

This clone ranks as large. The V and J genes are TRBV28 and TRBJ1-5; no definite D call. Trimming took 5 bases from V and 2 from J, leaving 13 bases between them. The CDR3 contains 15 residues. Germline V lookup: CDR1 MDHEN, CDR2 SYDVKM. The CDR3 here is CASSPIDSGNQPQHF. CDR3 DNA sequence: TGTGCCAGCAGTCCCATTGATAGTGGCAATCAGCCCCAGCATTTT.

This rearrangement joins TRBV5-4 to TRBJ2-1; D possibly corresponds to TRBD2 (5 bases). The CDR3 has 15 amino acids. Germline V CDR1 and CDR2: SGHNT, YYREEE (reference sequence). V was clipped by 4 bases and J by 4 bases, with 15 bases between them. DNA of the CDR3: TGTGCCAGCAGCCCTAACGGGGTTTTTTACAATGAGCAGTTCTTC. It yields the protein CASSPNGVFYNEQFF.

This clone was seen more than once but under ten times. As DNA, the CDR3 is TGCGCCAGCAGCTTGGAGGCAGGGATGAACACTGAAGCTTTCTTT. It specifies CASSLEAGMNTEAFF. This chain connects TRBV5-1 to TRBJ1-1, with a possible D match to TRBD1 (5 bases). There are 15 residues in the CDR3. CDR1 and CDR2 from the germline V gene are SGHRS and YFSETQ. V lost 0 bases and J lost 0, with 9 bases in between.

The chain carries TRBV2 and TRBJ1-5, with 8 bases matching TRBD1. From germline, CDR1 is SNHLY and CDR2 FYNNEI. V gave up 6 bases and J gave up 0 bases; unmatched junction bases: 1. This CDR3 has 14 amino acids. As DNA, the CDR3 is TGTGCCAGCAGGGGACAGGCTAGCAATCAGCCCCAGCATTTT. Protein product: CASRGQASNQPQHF.